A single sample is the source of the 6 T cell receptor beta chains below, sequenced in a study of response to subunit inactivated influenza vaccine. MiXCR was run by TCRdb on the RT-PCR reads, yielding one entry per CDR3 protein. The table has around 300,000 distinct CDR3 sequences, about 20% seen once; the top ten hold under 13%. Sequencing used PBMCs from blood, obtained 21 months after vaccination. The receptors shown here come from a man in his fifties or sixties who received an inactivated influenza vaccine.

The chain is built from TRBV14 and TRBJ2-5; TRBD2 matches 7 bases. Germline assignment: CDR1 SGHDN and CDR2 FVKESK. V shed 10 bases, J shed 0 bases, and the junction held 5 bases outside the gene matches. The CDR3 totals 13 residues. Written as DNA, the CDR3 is TGTGCCACCAAAGCGGGAAACCAAGAGACCCAGTACTTC. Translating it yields CATKAGNQETQYF.

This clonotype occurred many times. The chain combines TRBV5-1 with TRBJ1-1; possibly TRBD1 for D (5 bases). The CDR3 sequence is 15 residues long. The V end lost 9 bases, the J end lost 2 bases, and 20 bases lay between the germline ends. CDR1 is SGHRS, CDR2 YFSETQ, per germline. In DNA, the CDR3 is TGCGCCACCAGGGCGGGATTGGTCGGAAACACTGAAGCTTTCTTT. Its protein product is CATRAGLVGNTEAFF. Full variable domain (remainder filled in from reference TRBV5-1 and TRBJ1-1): KAGVTQTPRYLIKTRGQQVTLSCSPISGHRSVSWYQQTPGQGLQFLFEYFSETQRNKGNFPGRFSGRQFSNSRSEMNVSTLELGDSALYLCATRAGLVGNTEAFFGQGTRLTVV.

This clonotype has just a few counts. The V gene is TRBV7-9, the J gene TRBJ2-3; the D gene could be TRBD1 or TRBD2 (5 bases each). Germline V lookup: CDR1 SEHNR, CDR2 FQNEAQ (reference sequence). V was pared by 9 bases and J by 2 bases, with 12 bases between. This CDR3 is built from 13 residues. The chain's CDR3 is CASSGPYTDTQYF. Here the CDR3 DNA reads TGTGCCAGTTCGGGACCCTACACAGATACGCAGTATTTT.

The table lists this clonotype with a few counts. In DNA, the CDR3 is TGTGCCAGCAGTTACTCGATGGGACAGGTTGGGTACTTC. Translation: CASSYSMGQVGYF. The genes are TRBV6-5 and TRBJ2-4; 8 positions agree with TRBD1. CDR1 and CDR2 from the germline V gene are MNHEY and SVGAGI. The V and J ends lost 0 bases and 15 bases, in that order; junction bases with no gene match: 7. This CDR3 is built from 13 residues.

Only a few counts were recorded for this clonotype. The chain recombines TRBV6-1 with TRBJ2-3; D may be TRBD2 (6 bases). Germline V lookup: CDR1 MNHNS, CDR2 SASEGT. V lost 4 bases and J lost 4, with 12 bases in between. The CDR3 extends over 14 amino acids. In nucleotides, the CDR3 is TGTGCCAGCAGTGTAACGGGAGAGGCAGATACGCAGTATTTT. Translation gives CASSVTGEADTQYF.

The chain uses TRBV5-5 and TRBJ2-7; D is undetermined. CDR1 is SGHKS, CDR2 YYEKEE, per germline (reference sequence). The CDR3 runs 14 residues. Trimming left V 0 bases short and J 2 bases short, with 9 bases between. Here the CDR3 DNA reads TGTGCCAGCAGCTTGGACTGGGTTACCTACGAGCAGTACTTC. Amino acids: CASSLDWVTYEQYF.